What follows are 23 T cell receptor beta chains derived from one specimen sequenced in a study of CD8+CD57+ T cells in acquired aplastic anemia. TCR beta VDJ and CDR3 profiling used genomic DNA as template. Each CDR3 protein gets one entry after TCRdb re-called the reads with MiXCR. Of 68,000 or so distinct CDR3 sequences in the sample, 50% to 55% were seen once. The sequencing input was sorted CD4+, CD8+, or CD8+CD57+ T cells (not recorded which) from PBMCs. These receptors originate from a human donor in good health, serving as a control.

The chain employs TRBV20-1 and TRBJ1-1; no clear D. V was cut by 6 bases and J by 0 bases, with 11 bases left in between. CDR3 length: 13 amino acids. The V gene's germline CDR1 is DFQATT and CDR2 SNEGSKA (reference sequence). As DNA, the CDR3 is TGCAGTGCGCGCCTCCCGGTGAACACTGAAGCTTTCTTT. This codes for CSARLPVNTEAFF.

This rearrangement joins TRBV2 to TRBJ2-7; 8 nucleotides align to TRBD1. CDR3 length: 12 residues. CDR1 and CDR2 from the germline V gene are SNHLY and FYNNEI. Germline trimming cut 4 bases from V and 8 bases from J; bases unmatched to any gene: 4. The CDR3 loop reads CASSGDRWQQYF. The CDR3 DNA is TGTGCCAGCAGTGGGGACAGGTGGCAGCAGTACTTC. The full variable domain, with the rest looked up from reference TRBV2 and TRBJ2-7, is EPEVTQTPSHQVTQMGQEVILRCVPISNHLYFYWYRQILGQKVEFLVSFYNNEISEKSEIFDDQFSVERPDGSNFTLKIRSTKLEDSAMYFCASSGDRWQQYFGPGTRLTVT.

The V call is TRBV2, the J call TRBJ1-1; D is perhaps TRBD1 (6 bases). The CDR3 consists of 14 residues. V was cut by 1 base and J by 7 bases, with 13 bases left in between. CDR1 is SNHLY, CDR2 FYNNEI, per germline. DNA for the CDR3: TGTGCCAGCAGTGAAGTGTGGGCAGGGGATGAAGCTTTCTTT. Translated: CASSEVWAGDEAFF.

This rearrangement joins TRBV19 to TRBJ1-2; tentative D call: TRBD1 (6 bases). This CDR3 contains 13 residues. V gave up 4 bases and J gave up 4 bases, with 10 bases separating them. Looked up from germline, CDR1 is LNHDA and CDR2 is SQIVND (reference sequence). CDR3 nucleotide sequence: TGTGCCAGTAGTAGGGGGCGCGGCTATGGCTACACCTTC. Protein: CASSRGRGYGYTF.

This chain links TRBV19 with TRBJ1-5, with D unresolved. CDR3 length: 15 residues. Germline V gives CDR1 LNHDA, CDR2 SQIVND (reference sequence). The germline V and J ends were trimmed by 4 bases and 7 bases, with 17 bases remaining between them. The CDR3 nucleotides read TGTGCCAGTAGTACCACCGGCCAATCAAGCCAGCCCCAGCATTTT. The encoded protein is CASSTTGQSSQPQHF.

The V gene is TRBV11-2, the J gene TRBJ1-2; 9 bases align to TRBD1. The CDR3 consists of 18 residues. The V gene end was trimmed by 5 bases and the J gene end by 3 bases; junction bases not matched to a gene: 16. The germline CDR1 and CDR2 sequences are SGHAT and FQNNGV. The CDR3 spells CASSLAGQGRPRHYGYTF. The CDR3 DNA follows: TGTGCCAGCAGCCTGGCAGGACAGGGGAGACCAAGGCACTATGGCTACACCTTC.

The chain joins TRBV20-1 to TRBJ1-1; D uncertain. Germline values: CDR1 DFQATT, CDR2 SNEGSKA (reference sequence). The germline V and J ends were trimmed by 4 bases and 5 bases, with 8 bases remaining between them. This CDR3 is 11 amino acids long. CDR3 amino acids: CSANGVTEAFF. The CDR3 region has the DNA TGCAGTGCTAACGGGGTAACTGAAGCTTTCTTT.

The chain uses TRBV20-1 and TRBJ1-2, with TRBD1 matching 10 bases. V lost 0 bases and J lost 3; bases outside the gene matches: 4. CDR1 DFQATT and CDR2 SNEGSKA come from the germline V gene (reference sequence). This CDR3 spans 15 amino acids. CDR3 in amino acids: CSARDEDRGYYGYTF. The DNA for the CDR3 is TGCAGTGCTAGAGATGAGGACAGGGGGTACTATGGCTACACCTTC.

This clonotype was seen a single time. The V call is TRBV24-1, the J call TRBJ2-1; 9 bases agree with TRBD1. The CDR3 extends over 14 amino acids. After removal of 4 bases from V and 5 bases from J, the junction contained 2 bases not matched to a gene. Germline assignment: CDR1 KGHDR and CDR2 SFDVKD. CDR3 in DNA: TGTGCCACCAGTGACTGGACAGGGGACAATGAGCAGTTCTTC. Its translation: CATSDWTGDNEQFF.

In this sample, this clonotype turned up once. At one of its ends the junction is not consistent with the germline gene, which may arise from a read error. The V gene is TRBV15, the J gene TRBJ2-5, with TRBD2 as a possible D gene (6 bases). CDR1 and CDR2 (germline): LNHNV, YYDKDF (reference sequence). CDR3 length: 14 residues. CDR3 sequence: CATSARGYQETQHF. In DNA, the CDR3 is TGTGCCACCAGCGCCCGGGGGTACCAAGAGACCCAGCACTTC.

This clonotype showed up many times. The chain employs TRBV27 and TRBJ2-7; no definite D call. Trimming left V 1 base short and J 6 bases short, with 13 bases between. CDR3 length: 14 residues. CDR1 and CDR2 (germline): MNHEY, SMNVEV (reference sequence). CDR3 DNA sequence: TGTGCCAGCAGTTTATTTGGCCCAGTCTCCGAGCAGTACTTC. As protein: CASSLFGPVSEQYF.

This chain links TRBV5-6 with TRBJ2-3; perhaps TRBD2 as D (5 bases). CDR3 length: 15 amino acids. Germline V gene lookup returns CDR1 SGHDT and CDR2 YYEEEE. Trimming removed 2 bases from V and 1 base from J, with 11 bases in between. The CDR3 region is CASSFGLGGTDTQYF. In DNA form, the CDR3 reads TGTGCCAGCAGCTTCGGACTGGGAGGCACAGATACGCAGTATTTT.

This clonotype was counted once. This chain uses TRBV20-1 with TRBJ2-7; TRBD1 matches at 8 bases. Germline values: CDR1 DFQATT, CDR2 SNEGSKA (reference sequence). The CDR3 covers 16 residues. The junction had 10 bases not matched to a gene; V was cut back by 2 bases and J by 1 base. CDR3 sequence: CSARNSRTGLSYEQYF. Here the CDR3 DNA reads TGCAGTGCTAGAAACAGCCGGACAGGGCTATCCTACGAGCAGTACTTC.

V gene TRBV7-2 combines with J gene TRBJ1-3; perhaps TRBD1 as D (6 bases). CDR3 size: 13 residues. The V gene's germline CDR1 is SGHTA and CDR2 FQGNSA. V was cut by 11 bases and J by 0 bases, with 11 bases left in between. CDR3 DNA: TGTGCCGACGGGGGGCTCTCTGGAAACACCATATATTTT. This gives the protein CADGGLSGNTIYF.

The chain carries TRBV24-1 and TRBJ1-5, with 7 nucleotides matching TRBD1. This CDR3 region has 14 residues. V lost 7 bases to trimming and J lost 9 bases; unmatched junction nucleotides: 11. The germline V gene has CDR1 KGHDR and CDR2 SFDVKD. The CDR3 DNA follows: TGTGCCACCAGGGGGACAGTAGATTGGAGGCCCCAGCATTTT. Protein: CATRGTVDWRPQHF.

This clonotype is categorized as medium-sized. The chain couples TRBV2 to TRBJ2-5; D is unclear. Per the germline V gene, CDR1 is SNHLY and CDR2 is FYNNEI. The V end lost 4 bases, the J end lost 2 bases, and 14 bases lay between the germline ends. The CDR3 has 15 residues. In DNA form, the CDR3 reads TGTGCCAGCAGTGCAATAGGGCTGCAGCAAGAGACCCAGTACTTC. Translation gives CASSAIGLQQETQYF.

This clonotype has a count of ten or more. V is TRBV24-1 and J is TRBJ1-1; TRBD1 is a possible D gene (5 bases). Trimming pared 10 bases from V and 4 bases from J, leaving 27 bases between. CDR1 and CDR2 from the germline V gene are KGHDR and SFDVKD. There are 17 residues in the CDR3. The CDR3 loop reads CATNYPGTPEVCTEAFF. DNA for the CDR3: TGTGCCACGAACTACCCCGGGACCCCCGAGGTTTGCACTGAAGCTTTCTTT.

V and J are TRBV2 and TRBJ2-1; TRBD1 is a possible D gene (6 bases). Germline CDR1 SNHLY, CDR2 FYNNEI. Trimming removed 5 bases from V and 0 bases from J, with 11 bases in between. The CDR3 has 15 amino acids. The CDR3 region is CASSTGHSSYNEQFF. The CDR3, as DNA: TGTGCCAGCAGTACGGGACACAGCTCCTACAATGAGCAGTTCTTC.

J is TRBJ1-1 and V is TRBV25-1; 7 bases are a match to TRBD1. The CDR3 totals 15 residues. V was pared by 5 bases and J by 4 bases, with 10 bases of the junction left unmatched. Germline lookup yields CDR1 MGHDK and CDR2 SYGVNS. CDR3 region: CASSRTGVRGTEAFF. In DNA, the CDR3 is TGTGCCAGCAGTAGAACAGGGGTGCGGGGCACTGAAGCTTTCTTT.

J is TRBJ1-3 and V is TRBV19, with D maybe TRBD1 (6 bases). With 7 bases removed from V and 1 base from J, the gap between germline ends came to 11 bases. The germline gives CDR1 LNHDA, CDR2 SQIVND (reference sequence). The CDR3 consists of 14 residues. The CDR3 DNA sequence: TGTGCCAGTACCGAGGGGGAATCTGGAAACACCATATATTTT. It yields the protein CASTEGESGNTIYF.

On this clonotype: One end of the junction fails to match germline, which may point to a read error. The gene calls are TRBV7-9 and TRBJ1-4; unclear D gene. Germline CDR1 reads SEHNR; CDR2 reads FQNEAQ (reference sequence). The CDR3 runs 11 residues. For the CDR3, the DNA is TGTGCCAGCAGCCATAATGAAAAACCGTTTTTT. This gives the protein CASSHNEKPFF.

In this sample, this clonotype turned up a few times. The V gene is TRBV9, the J gene TRBJ2-7; perhaps TRBD1 as D (6 bases). Germline V gene lookup returns CDR1 SGDLS and CDR2 YYNGEE. Trimming stripped 0 bases from V and 2 bases from J, with 9 bases between. This CDR3 region has 14 residues. The CDR3 DNA is TGTGCCAGCAGCGTAGACAGGGACCCCTACGAGCAGTACTTC. This translates into CASSVDRDPYEQYF. Looking up the rest from reference TRBV9 and TRBJ2-7 gives the full variable domain: DSGVTQTPKHLITATGQRVTLRCSPRSGDLSVYWYQQSLDQGLQFLIQYYNGEERAKGNILERFSAQQFPDLHSELNLSSLELGDSALYFCASSVDRDPYEQYFGPGTRLTVT.

This clonotype was found a few times. A much larger clone lies a single base off, so this may be a read error. The chain carries TRBV7-9 and TRBJ2-2; maybe TRBD2 (6 bases). CDR1 SEHNR and CDR2 FQNEAQ come from the germline V gene (reference sequence). V dropped 8 bases and J dropped 7 bases, with 20 bases sitting between them. The CDR3 sequence is 15 residues long. In DNA, the CDR3 is TGTGCCAGCGGCACAACCGGGAGCTCGGGCGGGGAGCTGTTTTTT. This sequence encodes CASGTTGSSGGELFF.